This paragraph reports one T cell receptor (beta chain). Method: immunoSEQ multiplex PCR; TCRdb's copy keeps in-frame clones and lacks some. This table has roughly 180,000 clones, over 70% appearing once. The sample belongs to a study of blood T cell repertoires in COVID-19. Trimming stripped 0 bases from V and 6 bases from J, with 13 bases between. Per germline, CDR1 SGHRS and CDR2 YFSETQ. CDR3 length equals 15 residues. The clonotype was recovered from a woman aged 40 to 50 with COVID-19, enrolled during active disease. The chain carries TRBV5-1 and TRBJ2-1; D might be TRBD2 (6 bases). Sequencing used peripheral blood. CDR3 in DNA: TGCGCCAGCAGCTTGGCCGCGGGAAGGGGCAATGAGCAGTTCTTC. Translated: CASSLAAGRGNEQFF.